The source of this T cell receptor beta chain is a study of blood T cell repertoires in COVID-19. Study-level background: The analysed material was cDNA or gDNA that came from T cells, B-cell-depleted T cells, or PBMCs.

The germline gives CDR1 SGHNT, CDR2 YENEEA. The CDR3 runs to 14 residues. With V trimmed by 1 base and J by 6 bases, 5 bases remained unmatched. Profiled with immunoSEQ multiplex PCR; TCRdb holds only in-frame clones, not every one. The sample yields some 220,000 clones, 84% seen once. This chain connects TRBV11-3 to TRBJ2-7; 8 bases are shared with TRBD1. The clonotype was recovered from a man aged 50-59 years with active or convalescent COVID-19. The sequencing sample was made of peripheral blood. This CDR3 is CASSLGTGHSEQYF. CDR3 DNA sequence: TGTGCCAGCAGCTTAGGGACAGGGCATTCCGAGCAGTACTTC.